One sample yielded the 27 T cell receptor beta chains listed below, sequenced in a study of identical twins. TCRdb re-called the 5' RACE reads through MiXCR, storing one row per CDR3 protein. This sample carries around 510,000 distinct CDR3 sequences, roughly an eighth of them seen once, and the ten largest clones take more than 0.8%. The same sample was also studied in work on yellow fever vaccine responses in identical twins.

The specimen sequenced was CD4+ T cells sorted from blood. Receptors originate from a woman younger than 35 in good health.

This clonotype was detected many times. V and J are TRBV12-3 or TRBV12-4 and TRBJ1-2; D unclear. The CDR3 is 14 residues long. Trimming took 6 bases from V and 0 from J, leaving 11 bases between them. The CDR3 nucleotides read TGTGCCAGCAGCCCGATAACGGCTAACTATGGCTACACCTTC. The encoded protein is CASSPITANYGYTF.

This clonotype has more than one count but fewer than ten. The chain has TRBV3-2 and TRBJ2-3; the DNA was not compared with TRBD2, the D call given in the table. TRBV3-2 has pseudogene status. This CDR3 has 20 residues. CDR3 coding DNA: TGTGCCAGCAGCCAAGGATTGACTAGCGGGGGGTCCGGCCGCACAGATACGCAGTATTTT. Translating it yields CASSQGLTSGGSGRTDTQYF.

This chain connects TRBV20-1 to TRBJ2-1; D is unclear. Germline V CDR1 and CDR2: DFQATT, SNEGSKA (reference sequence). The CDR3 contains 14 residues. The V end was cut by 1 base, the J end by 1 base, with 8 bases between. The CDR3 loop reads CSARAGYSYNEQFF. The CDR3 nucleotides read TGCAGTGCTAGAGCTGGTTATTCCTACAATGAGCAGTTCTTC.

This clonotype showed up just a few times. The gene calls are TRBV3-1 and TRBJ2-5; D is undetermined. Trimming took off 1 base at V and 7 bases at J, with 13 bases between the two ends. The CDR3 spans 14 residues. Germline V gene sequence: CDR1 LGHDT, CDR2 YNNKEL (reference sequence). The DNA for the CDR3 is TGTGCCAGCAGCCAAGTCTCCTCCCGAGGGACCCAGTACTTC. It translates to CASSQVSSRGTQYF.

The CDR3 sequence: CASSNAGGPTDTQYF. In nucleotides, the CDR3 is TGTGCCAGCAGTAACGCGGGAGGGCCTACGGATACGCAGTATTTT. The chain couples TRBV6-1 to TRBJ2-3, with TRBD2 matching 9 bases. V lost 5 bases to trimming and J lost 6 bases; unmatched junction nucleotides: 9. CDR1 and CDR2 (germline): MNHNS, SASEGT. The CDR3 extends over 15 amino acids.

In this sample, this clonotype turned up many times. The chain has TRBV28 and TRBJ1-5; D not resolved. V was shortened by 3 bases and J by 6 bases, with 3 bases between the two germline ends. Per the germline V gene, CDR1 is MDHEN and CDR2 is SYDVKM. This CDR3 spans 11 amino acids. In nucleotides, the CDR3 is TGTGCCAGCAGTTTGGGTCAGCCCCAGCATTTT. As protein: CASSLGQPQHF.

Note on this clonotype: One end of the junction fails to match germline, which may point to a read error. The gene calls are TRBV2 and TRBJ1-5; 7 bases map to TRBD1. The CDR3 extends over 14 amino acids. From germline, CDR1 is SNHLY and CDR2 FYNNEI. The CDR3 DNA reads TGTGCCAGCAGTGAGGGGACAGTCGGTCAGCCCCAGCAATTT. Its translation: CASSEGTVGQPQQF.

The table lists this clonotype with many counts. CDR3 bases: TGTGCCAGCAGCCCACTTAGGAACATTCAGTACTTC. It yields the protein CASSPLRNIQYF. This rearrangement joins TRBV28 to TRBJ2-4; D gene unclear. Deletions cut 6 bases from V and 7 bases from J, with 10 bases between. The germline CDR1 and CDR2 sequences are MDHEN and SYDVKM. This CDR3 has 12 amino acids.

V gene TRBV6-2 or TRBV6-3 combines with J gene TRBJ2-3, with a tentative D call TRBD2 (6 bases). The germline CDR1 and CDR2 sequences are MNHEY and SVGEGT. The CDR3 spans 13 residues. The V gene lost 7 bases and the J gene lost 4 bases, with 12 bases spanning the gap. CDR3 sequence reads: CASTRGEADTQYF. DNA for the CDR3: TGTGCCAGCACCCGCGGGGAGGCAGATACGCAGTATTTT.

V usage is TRBV20-1 and J usage is TRBJ2-1; 9 nucleotides match TRBD1. After removal of 6 bases from V and 6 bases from J, the junction contained 12 bases not matched to a gene. Per the germline V gene, CDR1 is DFQATT and CDR2 is SNEGSKA (reference sequence). This CDR3 contains 15 residues. DNA of the CDR3: TGCAGTGCCGTTCCATTACAGGGGGCCGCCAATGAGCAGTTCTTC. It encodes CSAVPLQGAANEQFF.

The chain is built from TRBV29-1 and TRBJ2-7; D perhaps matches TRBD1 (5 bases). Trimming removed 4 bases from V and 4 bases from J, with 8 bases in between. Germline CDR1 and CDR2: SQVTM and ANQGSEA. The CDR3 runs 11 residues. The CDR3 region is CSVGGWYEQYF. CDR3 nucleotide sequence: TGCAGCGTTGGGGGCTGGTACGAGCAGTACTTC.

The chain joins TRBV12-3 or TRBV12-4 to TRBJ2-1; 8 nucleotides align to TRBD2. The length of the CDR3 is 15 residues. Germline trimming cut 6 bases from V and 3 bases from J; bases unmatched to any gene: 7. As DNA, the CDR3 is TGTGCCAGCAGCCCTACCGGGACTAGCTACAATGAGCAGTTCTTC. This encodes CASSPTGTSYNEQFF.

This chain uses TRBV5-1 with TRBJ2-7; 9 bases line up with TRBD1. Trimming at V came to 2 bases and at J to 7 bases, leaving 10 bases not matched to a gene. Germline V CDR1 and CDR2: SGHRS, YFSETQ. The CDR3 runs 15 residues. Here the CDR3 DNA reads TGCGCCAGCAGCTTCGGGACAGGGAGTTACGGAGAGCAGTACTTC. Protein product: CASSFGTGSYGEQYF.

There are a few counts of this clonotype. J is TRBJ2-5 and V is TRBV2; D unclear. There are 12 residues in the CDR3. The germline CDR1 and CDR2 sequences are SNHLY and FYNNEI. Trimming removed 7 bases at V and 5 bases at J, with 11 bases between. The CDR3 reads CASKIGWETQYF. CDR3 nucleotides: TGTGCCAGCAAGATAGGGTGGGAGACCCAGTACTTC.

The chain carries TRBV6-5 and TRBJ2-6; D unclear. CDR1 MNHEY and CDR2 SVGAGI come from the germline V gene. Trimming cost V 2 bases and J 2 bases, with 10 bases left between them. The CDR3 is made up of 16 amino acids. The CDR3 sequence: CASSYRGTPGANVLTF. The CDR3 DNA is TGTGCCAGCAGTTACCGAGGTACACCTGGGGCCAACGTCCTGACTTTC.

V is TRBV5-1 and J is TRBJ2-1; TRBD1 matches 9 bases. This CDR3 has 17 residues. The germline V gene has CDR1 SGHRS and CDR2 YFSETQ. V shed 2 bases, J shed 5 bases, and the junction held 11 bases outside the gene matches. The CDR3 is CASSLMDTGGFDNEQFF. The CDR3 DNA follows: TGCGCCAGCAGCTTAATGGATACAGGGGGCTTTGACAATGAGCAGTTCTTC.

This clonotype was detected a few times. The chain has TRBV9 and TRBJ2-3; D perhaps matches TRBD1 (6 bases). The germline V gene encodes CDR1 SGDLS and CDR2 YYNGEE. The ends were cut back, 3 bases at V and 5 bases at J, with 16 bases in the middle. The CDR3 is 15 residues long. CDR3 in amino acids: CASSALGAQGDTQYF. The CDR3 DNA follows: TGTGCCAGCAGCGCACTGGGGGCGCAGGGAGATACGCAGTATTTT.

The chain recombines TRBV29-1 with TRBJ2-7; 10 bases align to TRBD1. CDR3 length equals 13 residues. The germline V gene has CDR1 SQVTM and CDR2 ANQGSEA. V shed 8 bases, J shed 3 bases, and the junction held 7 bases outside the gene matches. DNA of the CDR3: TGCAGCCATGGGGGACAGGGGATCTACGAGCAGTACTTC. It yields the protein CSHGGQGIYEQYF.

CDR3 sequence reads: CASSDSGLADYNEQFF. Written as DNA, the CDR3 is TGTGCCAGCAGTGACTCCGGACTAGCGGATTACAATGAGCAGTTCTTC. This chain links TRBV6-4 with TRBJ2-1; 10 nucleotides line up with TRBD2. This CDR3 region has 16 residues. V trimming: 0 bases; J trimming: 4 bases; junction bases outside the gene matches: 3. Germline V CDR1 and CDR2: MRHNA, SNTAGT.

This clonotype was counted a few times. The rearrangement joins TRBV2 to TRBJ2-5, with D unresolved. V was trimmed by 2 bases and J by 1 base, leaving 11 bases between them. The CDR3 is 15 amino acids. Germline-derived CDR1 and CDR2 are SNHLY and FYNNEI. CDR3 in DNA: TGTGCCAGCAGTGAAAGAGCGACTGGCCAAGAGACCCAGTACTTC. This codes for CASSERATGQETQYF.

This chain links TRBV6-2 or TRBV6-3 with TRBJ1-1, with 7 bases matching TRBD1. CDR3 length: 13 residues. After removal of 4 bases from V and 7 bases from J, the junction contained 6 bases not matched to a gene. CDR1 MNHEY and CDR2 SVGEGT come from the germline V gene. CDR3 loop: CASSWDSYDEAFF. The CDR3 region has the DNA TGTGCCAGCAGTTGGGACAGTTACGATGAAGCTTTCTTT.

This sequence joins TRBV5-1 and TRBJ2-1, with TRBD2 matching over 8 bases. Germline V CDR1 and CDR2: SGHRS, YFSETQ. There are 14 residues in the CDR3. Losses at the gene ends were 0 bases for V and 8 bases for J; bases not matched to a gene: 4. The CDR3 sequence is CASSLAGGIHEQFF. CDR3 DNA sequence: TGCGCCAGCAGCTTGGCGGGGGGGATCCATGAGCAGTTCTTC.

This sequence joins TRBV6-1 and TRBJ2-7; 14 nucleotides agree with TRBD2. CDR1 and CDR2 (germline): MNHNS, SASEGT. The CDR3 extends over 14 amino acids. Trimming cost V 8 bases and J 6 bases; bases outside gene matches: 6. Written as DNA, the CDR3 is TGTGCCAGCCGGTTTGGACTAGCGGGAGGCGAGCAGTACTTC. Amino acids: CASRFGLAGGEQYF.

The V gene is TRBV7-9, the J gene TRBJ1-4, with D unclear. The germline CDR1 and CDR2 sequences are SEHNR and FQNEAQ (reference sequence). Trimming took off 2 bases at V and 13 bases at J, with 11 bases between the two ends. The CDR3 length is 12 residues. DNA for the CDR3: TGTGCCAGCAGCTTAAGTCCGGAAGGACTGTTTTTT. Protein sequence: CASSLSPEGLFF. Full variable domain (remainder filled in from reference TRBV7-9 and TRBJ1-4): DTGVSQNPRHKITKRGQNVTFRCDPISEHNRLYWYRQTLGQGPEFLTYFQNEAQLEKSRLLSDRFSAERPKGSFSTLEIQRTEQGDSAMYLCASSLSPEGLFFGSGTQLSVL.

This clonotype was recorded a few times. The V and J genes are TRBV7-9 and TRBJ2-5, with 7 nucleotides matching TRBD2. V was clipped by 0 bases and J by 6 bases; unmatched bases: 4. CDR1 SEHNR and CDR2 FQNEAQ come from the germline V gene (reference sequence). CDR3 length equals 14 residues. The CDR3 region has the DNA TGTGCCAGCAGCTTAGCGGGGGGGGTCCAGACCCAGTACTTC. It codes for CASSLAGGVQTQYF.

This clonotype has more than one count but fewer than ten. Compared with germline, one end of the junction differs, possibly owing to a read error. J is TRBJ2-7 and V is TRBV27, with 10 bases fitting TRBD1. This CDR3 region has 14 residues. The germline V gene encodes CDR1 MNHEY and CDR2 SMNVEV (reference sequence). The CDR3: CDSSSGQGIYEQYF. The CDR3, as DNA: TGTGACAGCAGCTCGGGACAGGGGATTTACGAGCAGTACTTC.

This sequence joins TRBV15 and TRBJ2-3; 13 bases are a match to TRBD2. The CDR3 is made up of 20 amino acids. In germline, CDR1 is LNHNV, CDR2 YYDKDF (reference sequence). The J segment lost 2 bases and the V segment lost 0 bases, leaving 11 bases of the junction unmatched. The CDR3 DNA sequence: TGTGCCACCAGCAGAGATCGGATGGGGACTAGCGGGGCTTTCACAGATACGCAGTATTTT. It specifies CATSRDRMGTSGAFTDTQYF.